The 20 T cell receptor beta chains in this list originate from one sample, sequenced in a study of shared clonotypes between healthy human individuals. Sequenced by immunoSEQ multiplex PCR; TCRdb stores in-frame clones only, minus some. This sample carries over 850,000 clones, approximately 78% of them seen once, and the ten largest clones take approximately 0.56%. The material sequenced was memory CD4+ T cells from PBMCs. Subset here: CD45RA-negative fraction. All receptors come from a man between 18 and 29 years old in good health. Some clones in this sample may be carry-over from other donors' samples.

Regarding this clone: Other DNA sequences from this sample encode an identical CDR3 as well. The chain carries TRBV6-1 and TRBJ2-7; D is unresolved. V lost 2 bases and J 0 bases, leaving 5 bases between the germline ends. Germline V gene sequence: CDR1 MNHNS, CDR2 SASEGT. This CDR3 spans 13 amino acids. The CDR3 DNA is TGTGCCAGCAGTGAACTCTTCTCCTACGAGCAGTACTTC. The encoded protein is CASSELFSYEQYF.

V and J are TRBV10-2 and TRBJ2-2, with TRBD1 matching over 11 bases. Germline assignment: CDR1 WSHSY and CDR2 SAAADI. The CDR3 is 15 amino acids. The trim removed 8 bases at V and 5 bases at J, leaving 7 bases unmatched. This CDR3 is CASGAGTGGTGELFF. The CDR3 DNA reads as TGCGCCAGCGGAGCCGGGACAGGGGGAACCGGGGAGCTGTTTTTT.

The chain uses TRBV28 and TRBJ1-4; D possibly corresponds to TRBD1 (6 bases). Deletions cut 6 bases from V and 8 bases from J, with 16 bases between. In germline, CDR1 is MDHEN, CDR2 SYDVKM. The CDR3 totals 14 residues. For the CDR3, the DNA is TGTGCCAGCAGCCTATCCGGGGGGCAGGAAAAACTGTTTTTT. Translation: CASSLSGGQEKLFF.

This clone was seen more than once but under ten times. The chain employs TRBV4-2 and TRBJ1-1, with a weak D call TRBD1 (5 bases). CDR1 LGHNA and CDR2 YNFKEQ come from the germline V gene. The CDR3 sequence is 14 residues long. V was trimmed by 4 bases and J by 10 bases, leaving 19 bases between them. CDR3 DNA: TGTGCCAGCAGCCCTATTGGGTGGGGGTTTGGAGCTTTCTTT. This encodes CASSPIGWGFGAFF.

The chain joins TRBV7-2 to TRBJ2-3; 14 nucleotides match TRBD2. CDR1 is SGHTA, CDR2 FQGNSA, per germline. The CDR3 is 18 amino acids. Losses at the gene ends were 1 base for V and 4 bases for J; bases not matched to a gene: 7. CDR3 residues: CASSLGTSGRPGADTQYF. The CDR3 DNA is TGTGCCAGCAGCTTAGGGACTAGCGGGAGGCCTGGGGCAGATACGCAGTATTTT.

This clone was recorded once. The chain combines TRBV5-4 with TRBJ2-5; 7 bases line up with TRBD1. The length of the CDR3 is 15 residues. V was clipped by 5 bases and J by 2 bases; unmatched bases: 9. Germline V lookup: CDR1 SGHNT, CDR2 YYREEE (reference sequence). The CDR3 region has the DNA TGTGCCAGCAGTCCTATACCGACAGGGCAAGAGACCCAGTACTTC. Its translation: CASSPIPTGQETQYF.

The V call is TRBV2, the J call TRBJ2-5, with 10 bases that match TRBD1. After removal of 5 bases from V and 7 bases from J, the junction contained 13 bases not matched to a gene. The CDR3 has 16 residues. Germline lookup yields CDR1 SNHLY and CDR2 FYNNEI. The DNA of the CDR3 is TGTGCCAGCAGTCGAGAGACAATCGGACAGGGGGGGACCCAGTACTTC. It translates to CASSRETIGQGGTQYF.

This clone was counted between two and nine times. The chain employs TRBV11-2 and TRBJ1-2; TRBD1 is a possible D gene (6 bases). V lost 5 bases to trimming and J lost 2 bases, with 12 bases between them. The length of the CDR3 is 14 residues. Germline V gives CDR1 SGHAT, CDR2 FQNNGV. The chain's CDR3 is CASSQTGTNYGYTF. The CDR3 DNA sequence: TGTGCCAGCAGCCAGACCGGGACAAACTATGGCTACACCTTC.

CDR3 sequence: CASSPGANEQFF. In DNA form, the CDR3 reads TGTGCCAGCAGTCCCGGGGCCAATGAGCAGTTCTTC. The chain combines TRBV6-1 with TRBJ2-1; D may match TRBD1 or TRBD2 (5 bases each). The CDR3 is made up of 12 amino acids. Per germline, CDR1 MNHNS and CDR2 SASEGT. V lost 5 bases, J lost 6 bases, and 8 bases lay in between.

The table lists this clone with many counts. The CDR3 loop is CASSWRQGQGTEAFF. The CDR3 DNA reads TGCGCCAGCAGCTGGAGACAGGGGCAAGGCACTGAAGCTTTCTTT. The J gene is TRBJ1-1, the V gene TRBV4-1; TRBD1 agrees at 8 bases. Looked up from germline, CDR1 is MGHRA and CDR2 is YSYEKL. The CDR3 consists of 15 residues. Trimming at V came to 5 bases and at J to 4 bases, leaving 9 bases not matched to a gene.

V gene TRBV2 combines with J gene TRBJ2-3, with a tentative D call TRBD2 (5 bases). V lost 4 bases, J lost 1 base, and 9 bases lay in between. The CDR3 extends over 14 amino acids. Germline V lookup: CDR1 SNHLY, CDR2 FYNNEI. CDR3 in amino acids: CASSGQRRTDTQYF. The CDR3 DNA reads as TGTGCCAGCAGTGGGCAGCGGCGCACAGATACGCAGTATTTT.

This clone was counted many times. V gene TRBV5-8 combines with J gene TRBJ1-5; a weak D match, TRBD1 (5 bases). Germline CDR1 and CDR2: SGHTS and YDEGEE. This CDR3 contains 15 residues. V was pared by 4 bases and J by 1 base, with 12 bases between. The CDR3 DNA reads TGTGCCAGCAGCCCACGGGACCTGAGCAATCAGCCCCAGCATTTT. This encodes CASSPRDLSNQPQHF.

V is TRBV28 and J is TRBJ2-7, with a weak D call TRBD1 (6 bases). This CDR3 has 14 residues. Trimming stripped 6 bases from V and 3 bases from J, with 15 bases between. Germline V gene sequence: CDR1 MDHEN, CDR2 SYDVKM. The CDR3 DNA reads as TGTGCCAGCAGGATGGACAGCTCCCTCTACGAGCAGTACTTC. This codes for CASRMDSSLYEQYF.

The V call is TRBV7-9, the J call TRBJ2-7; 9 bases line up with TRBD1. The CDR3 is 15 residues long. CDR1 is SEHNR and CDR2 is FQNEAQ in the germline V gene (reference sequence). J gave up 3 bases and V 5 bases, and 8 bases lay outside the gene matches. CDR3 region: CASSGDREEYYEQYF. DNA for the CDR3: TGTGCCAGCAGCGGGGACAGGGAAGAGTACTACGAGCAGTACTTC.

This sequence joins TRBV28 and TRBJ1-2; possibly TRBD1 for D (5 bases). Trimming took off 5 bases at V and 3 bases at J, with 19 bases between the two ends. Looked up from germline, CDR1 is MDHEN and CDR2 is SYDVKM. This CDR3 contains 16 residues. CDR3 sequence: CASSQRPGRKDYGYTF. The CDR3 bases are TGTGCCAGCAGTCAACGACCGGGACGAAAAGACTATGGCTACACCTTC.

V gene TRBV11-2 combines with J gene TRBJ1-5; D not certain. The germline V gene encodes CDR1 SGHAT and CDR2 FQNNGV. Trimming shortened V by 1 base and J by 4 bases, and 14 bases separated the two germline ends. The CDR3 runs to 16 residues. The CDR3 DNA is TGTGCCAGCAGCTTAGGGTCAGTTGGTGGGAATCAGCCCCAGCATTTT. It is translated as CASSLGSVGGNQPQHF. The full variable domain, with the rest looked up from reference TRBV11-2 and TRBJ1-5, is EAGVAQSPRYKIIEKRQSVAFWCNPISGHATLYWYQQILGQGPKLLIQFQNNGVVDDSQLPKDRFSAERLKGVDSTLKIQPAKLEDSAVYLCASSLGSVGGNQPQHFGDGTRLSIL.

The V and J genes are TRBV18 and TRBJ2-7, with D possibly being TRBD1 or TRBD2 (6 bases each). The germline gives CDR1 KGHSH, CDR2 LQKENI. The CDR3 extends over 15 amino acids. V lost 0 bases to trimming and J lost 3 bases, with 12 bases between them. The CDR3 region is CASSPPGASDYEQYF. The CDR3 DNA sequence: TGTGCCAGCTCACCACCGGGGGCTAGCGACTACGAGCAGTACTTC. Drawing the rest from reference TRBV18 and TRBJ2-7, the complete variable domain is NAGVMQNPRHLVRRRGQEARLRCSPMKGHSHVYWYRQLPEEGLKFMVYLQKENIIDESGMPKERFSAEFPKEGPSILRIQQVVRGDSAAYFCASSPPGASDYEQYFGPGTRLTVT.

This clone was detected only once. The chain joins TRBV28 to TRBJ2-6; no reliable D call. CDR1 and CDR2 from the germline V gene are MDHEN and SYDVKM. There are 15 residues in the CDR3. V was trimmed by 3 bases and J by 4 bases, leaving 10 bases between them. CDR3 residues: CASSFETLGANVLTF. CDR3 nucleotide sequence: TGTGCCAGCAGTTTTGAAACCCTCGGGGCCAACGTCCTGACTTTC.

The genes are TRBV19 and TRBJ1-2, with D uncertain. The CDR3 runs 15 residues. Per the germline V gene, CDR1 is LNHDA and CDR2 is SQIVND (reference sequence). The V and J ends lost 7 bases and 2 bases respectively, with 17 bases between them. The CDR3, as DNA: TGTGCCAGTACCGCCGCTCTGACGGGGAACTATGGCTACACCTTC. Protein: CASTAALTGNYGYTF.

The J gene is TRBJ2-2, the V gene TRBV4-2; D ambiguous. V was shortened by 4 bases and J by 7 bases, with 19 bases between the two germline ends. Per germline, CDR1 LGHNA and CDR2 YNFKEQ. The CDR3 runs 16 residues. The CDR3: CASSPSSAPSGGELFF. The CDR3 nucleotides read TGTGCCAGCAGCCCGTCCTCTGCTCCTTCGGGCGGGGAGCTGTTTTTT.